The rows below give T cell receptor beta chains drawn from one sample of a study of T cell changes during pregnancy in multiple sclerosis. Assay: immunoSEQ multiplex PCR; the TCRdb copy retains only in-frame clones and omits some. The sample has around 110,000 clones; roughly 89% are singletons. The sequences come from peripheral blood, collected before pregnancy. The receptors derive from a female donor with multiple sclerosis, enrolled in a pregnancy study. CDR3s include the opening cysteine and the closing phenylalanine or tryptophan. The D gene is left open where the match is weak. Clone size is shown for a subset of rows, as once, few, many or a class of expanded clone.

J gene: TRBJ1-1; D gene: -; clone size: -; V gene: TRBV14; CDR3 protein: CASSQDLLPGEAFF; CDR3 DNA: TGTGCCAGCAGCCAAGATCTTCTACCAGGTGAAGCTTTCTTT
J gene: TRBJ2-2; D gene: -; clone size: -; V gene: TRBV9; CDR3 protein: CASSVATLVGTGELFF; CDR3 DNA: TGTGCCAGCAGCGTAGCTACGTTAGTCGGCACCGGGGAGCTGTTTTTT
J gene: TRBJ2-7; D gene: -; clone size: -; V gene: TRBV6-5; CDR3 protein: CASSYSGVVGLYEQYF; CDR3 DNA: TGTGCCAGCAGTTACTCCGGGGTAGTCGGCCTCTACGAGCAGTACTTC
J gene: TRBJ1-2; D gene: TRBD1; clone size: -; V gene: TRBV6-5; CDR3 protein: CASRQPGQGASGYTF; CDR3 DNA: TGTGCCAGCAGACAACCGGGACAGGGGGCTAGTGGCTACACCTTC
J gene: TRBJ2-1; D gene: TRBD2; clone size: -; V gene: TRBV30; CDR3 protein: CAWRSAGTSGSPEQFF; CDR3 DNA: TGTGCCTGGAGATCAGCCGGGACTAGCGGGAGTCCTGAGCAGTTCTTC
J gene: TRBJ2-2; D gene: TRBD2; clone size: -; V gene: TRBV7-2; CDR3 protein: CASSASGSLTGELFF; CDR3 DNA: TGTGCCAGCAGCGCTAGCGGGAGTTTGACCGGGGAGCTGTTTTTT
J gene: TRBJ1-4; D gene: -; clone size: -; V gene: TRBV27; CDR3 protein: CASSAQGDEKLFF; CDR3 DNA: TGTGCCAGCAGTGCCCAGGGTGATGAAAAACTGTTTTTT
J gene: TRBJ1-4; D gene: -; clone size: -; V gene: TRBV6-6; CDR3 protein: CASVGNEKLFF; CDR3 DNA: TGTGCCAGCGTGGGCAATGAAAAACTGTTTTTT
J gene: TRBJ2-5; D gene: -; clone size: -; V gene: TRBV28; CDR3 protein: CASSTPMTGPETQYF; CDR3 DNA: TGTGCCAGCAGTACCCCGATGACAGGACCGGAGACCCAGTACTTC
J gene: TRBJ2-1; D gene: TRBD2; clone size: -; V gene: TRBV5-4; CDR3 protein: CASSSYGTSGNNEQFF; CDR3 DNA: TGTGCCAGCAGCTCCTACGGGACTAGCGGGAACAATGAGCAGTTCTTC
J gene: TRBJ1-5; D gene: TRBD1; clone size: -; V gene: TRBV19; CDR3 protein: CASNTTGDRPQPQHF; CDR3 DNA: TGTGCCAGTAATACCACCGGGGACAGGCCTCAGCCCCAGCATTTT
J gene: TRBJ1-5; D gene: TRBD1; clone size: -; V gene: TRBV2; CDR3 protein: CASREQGPTRAQHF; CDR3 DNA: TGTGCCAGCAGGGAACAGGGGCCCACGAGGGCCCAGCATTTT
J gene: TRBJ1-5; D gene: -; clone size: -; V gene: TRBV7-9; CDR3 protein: CASSTTRNDQPQHF; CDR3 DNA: TGTGCCAGCAGCACAACACGAAACGATCAGCCCCAGCATTTT
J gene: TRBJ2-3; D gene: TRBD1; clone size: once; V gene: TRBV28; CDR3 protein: CASSKRTGGTDTQYF; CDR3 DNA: TGTGCCAGCAGTAAGCGGACAGGGGGCACGGATACGCAGTATTTT
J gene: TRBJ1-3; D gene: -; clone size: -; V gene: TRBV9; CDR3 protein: CASSNPNRDLGNTIYF; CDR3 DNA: TGTGCCAGCAGCAACCCCAACAGGGACCTAGGAAACACCATATATTTT
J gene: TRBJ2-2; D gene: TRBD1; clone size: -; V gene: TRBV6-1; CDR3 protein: CASNPLGTGGGELFF; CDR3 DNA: TGTGCCAGCAACCCCCTCGGGACAGGGGGCGGGGAGCTGTTTTTT
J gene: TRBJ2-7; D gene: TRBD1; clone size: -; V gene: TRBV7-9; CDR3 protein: CASSLGTGLTSYEQYF; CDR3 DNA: TGTGCCAGCAGCTTAGGGACAGGGCTAACCTCCTACGAGCAGTACTTC
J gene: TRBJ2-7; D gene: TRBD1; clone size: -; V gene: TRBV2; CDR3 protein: CASTAGQGYEQYF; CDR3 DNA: TGTGCCAGCACCGCGGGACAGGGGTACGAGCAGTACTTC
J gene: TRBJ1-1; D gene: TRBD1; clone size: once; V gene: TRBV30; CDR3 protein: CAWSGQGDEAFF; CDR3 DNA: TGTGCCTGGAGTGGACAGGGAGATGAAGCTTTCTTT
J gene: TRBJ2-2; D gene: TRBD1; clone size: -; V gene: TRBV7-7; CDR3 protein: CASSPVSGTGESGELFF; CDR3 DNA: TGTGCTAGCAGCCCTGTCTCCGGGACAGGGGAATCCGGGGAGCTGTTTTTT
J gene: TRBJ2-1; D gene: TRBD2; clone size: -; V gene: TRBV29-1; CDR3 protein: CSVDIPLAGGIGNEQFF; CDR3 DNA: TGCAGCGTTGATATTCCACTAGCGGGAGGGATAGGGAATGAGCAGTTCTTC
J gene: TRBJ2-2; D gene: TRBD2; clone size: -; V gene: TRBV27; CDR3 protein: CASSEIAGPGELFF; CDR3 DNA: TGTGCCAGCAGTGAAATAGCGGGCCCCGGGGAGCTGTTTTTT
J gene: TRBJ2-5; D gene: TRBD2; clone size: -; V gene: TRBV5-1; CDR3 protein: CASSVSGGALETQYF; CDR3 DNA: TGCGCCAGCAGCGTTAGCGGGGGGGCCCTAGAGACCCAGTACTTC
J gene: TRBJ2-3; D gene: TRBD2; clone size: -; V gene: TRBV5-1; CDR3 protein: CASSSRTSGTDTQYF; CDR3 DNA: TGCGCCAGCAGCTCTAGAACTAGCGGCACAGATACGCAGTATTTT